The T cell receptor (beta chain) under discussion was sequenced for a study of blood T cell repertoires in COVID-19. Study background: The United States, Italy and Spain provided the acute and convalescent COVID-19 samples. PBMCs, B-cell-depleted T cells, or T cells provided the cDNA or gDNA that made up the material.

Original processing methods: Scientists estimated how many nucleated cells there were by amplifying reference gene primers. The data were produced by immunoSEQ multiplex PCR, yet TCRdb's version contains in-frame clones alone and is incomplete. V and J calls and clone size are those listed in that table; D and trimming were worked out from the DNA. The sample shows around 270,000 clones, less than 90% of them seen only once. The sample comprised peripheral blood. The receptor's source is a young man with active or convalescent COVID-19.

CDR3 sequence reads: CASSPTGAGGTEAFF. The CDR3 region has the DNA TGCGCCAGCAGCCCTACTGGGGCAGGGGGCACTGAAGCTTTCTTT. The chain couples TRBV4-3 to TRBJ1-1, with TRBD1 matching over 7 bases. Germline CDR1 and CDR2: LGHNA and YSLEER. Losses at the gene ends were 4 bases for V and 4 bases for J; bases not matched to a gene: 9. There are 15 residues in the CDR3.